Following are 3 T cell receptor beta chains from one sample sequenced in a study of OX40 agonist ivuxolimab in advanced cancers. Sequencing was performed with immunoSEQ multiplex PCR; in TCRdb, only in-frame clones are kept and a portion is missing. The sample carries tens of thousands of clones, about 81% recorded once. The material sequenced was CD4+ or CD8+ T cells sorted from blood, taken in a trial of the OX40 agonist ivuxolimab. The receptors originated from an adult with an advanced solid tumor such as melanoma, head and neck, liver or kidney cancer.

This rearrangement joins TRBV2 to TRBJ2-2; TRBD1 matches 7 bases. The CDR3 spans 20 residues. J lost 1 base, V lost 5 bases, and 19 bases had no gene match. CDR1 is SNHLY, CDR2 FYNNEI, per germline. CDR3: CASSLDSKGQTFVNTGELFF. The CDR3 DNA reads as TGTGCCAGCAGTCTCGACTCGAAGGGACAGACCTTCGTGAACACCGGGGAGCTGTTTTTT.

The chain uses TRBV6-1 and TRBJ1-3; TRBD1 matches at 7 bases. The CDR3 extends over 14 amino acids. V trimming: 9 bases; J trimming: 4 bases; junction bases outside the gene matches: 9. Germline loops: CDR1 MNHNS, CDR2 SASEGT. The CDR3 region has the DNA TGTGCCAGTATTCCGACAGGGTTCGGAAACACCATATATTTT. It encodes CASIPTGFGNTIYF.

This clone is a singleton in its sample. The DNA of the CDR3 is TGCAGCGTTGAAAGGGGGCGCGCAGATACGCAGTATTTT. Protein: CSVERGRADTQYF. This sequence joins TRBV29-1 and TRBJ2-3, with 7 bases fitting TRBD1. The junction had 3 bases not matched to a gene; V was cut back by 2 bases and J by 4 bases. The CDR3 extends over 13 amino acids. Germline assignment: CDR1 SQVTM and CDR2 ANQGSEA.